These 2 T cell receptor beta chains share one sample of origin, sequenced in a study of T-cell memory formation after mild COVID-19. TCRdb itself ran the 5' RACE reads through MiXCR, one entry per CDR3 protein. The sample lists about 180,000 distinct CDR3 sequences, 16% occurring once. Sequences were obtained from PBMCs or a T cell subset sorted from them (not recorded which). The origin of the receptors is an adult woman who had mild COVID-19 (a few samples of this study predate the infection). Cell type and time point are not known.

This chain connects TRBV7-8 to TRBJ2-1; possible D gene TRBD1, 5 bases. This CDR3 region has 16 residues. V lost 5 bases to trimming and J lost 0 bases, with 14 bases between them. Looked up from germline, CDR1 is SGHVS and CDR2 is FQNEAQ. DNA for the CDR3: TGTGCCAGCAGCCCTACCAGGGTTACCTCCTACAATGAGCAGTTCTTC. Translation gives CASSPTRVTSYNEQFF.

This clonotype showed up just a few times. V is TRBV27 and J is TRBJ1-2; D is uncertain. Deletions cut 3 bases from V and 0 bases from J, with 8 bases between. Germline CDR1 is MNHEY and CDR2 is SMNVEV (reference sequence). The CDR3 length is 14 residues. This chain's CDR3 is CASSFRRANYGYTF. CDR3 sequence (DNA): TGTGCCAGCAGTTTCCGGCGAGCTAACTATGGCTACACCTTC.